This T cell receptor beta chain was sequenced for a study of regulatory T cells in long-lasting Graves disease. Study-level results: Patients with persistent disease showed a bias toward TRBV28, TRBJ1-2 and TRBJ2-5.

Time point: newly diagnosed GD, antithyroid drugs for less than 3 months. The TCR library used RNA extracted from PBMCs. Construction of TCR beta libraries relied on iRepertoire HTBI primers and on Arm-PCR targeting CDR3 regions. MiXCR, run by TCRdb on the multiplex PCR reads, gives a single entry per CDR3 protein. The repertoire includes a few hundred thousand distinct CDR3 sequences, around 11% of them detected once, and about 19% sits in the top ten. Trimming cost V 5 bases and J 1 base; bases outside gene matches: 8. The CDR3 contains 16 residues. Germline V CDR1 and CDR2: ENHRY, SYGVKD. As regards this clonotype: Its specificity is unknown.

These data were also reused for a study on T cells in Graves' hyperthyroidism and ophthalmopathy.

This chain links TRBV10-3 with TRBJ2-4; 7 bases map to TRBD2. The clonotype originates from a woman aged 18-29 years with Graves disease. The source material was peripheral blood mononuclear cells (PBMCs), sampled at new diagnosis, from a patient treated with antithyroid drugs. The CDR3 protein is CAISREGFPAKNIQYF. The CDR3 nucleotides read TGTGCCATCAGTAGGGAGGGCTTCCCTGCCAAAAACATTCAGTACTTC.